This T cell receptor beta chain was profiled in a study of blood T cell repertoires in COVID-19. Germline CDR1 SNHLY, CDR2 FYNNEI. The J segment lost 1 base and the V segment lost 4 bases, leaving 3 bases of the junction unmatched. The CDR3 sequence is 14 residues long. Method: immunoSEQ multiplex PCR; TCRdb's copy keeps in-frame clones and lacks some. This table has nearly 250,000 clones, about 83% appearing once. The sample taken for sequencing was peripheral blood. The chain recombines TRBV2 with TRBJ2-5, with 7 bases fitting TRBD2. The TCR sequence derives from a woman aged 80 or over with COVID-19, enrolled during active disease. CDR3 DNA sequence: TGTGCCAGCAGTGCTTCTAGCGGCCAAGAGACCCAGTACTTC. Encoded protein: CASSASSGQETQYF.